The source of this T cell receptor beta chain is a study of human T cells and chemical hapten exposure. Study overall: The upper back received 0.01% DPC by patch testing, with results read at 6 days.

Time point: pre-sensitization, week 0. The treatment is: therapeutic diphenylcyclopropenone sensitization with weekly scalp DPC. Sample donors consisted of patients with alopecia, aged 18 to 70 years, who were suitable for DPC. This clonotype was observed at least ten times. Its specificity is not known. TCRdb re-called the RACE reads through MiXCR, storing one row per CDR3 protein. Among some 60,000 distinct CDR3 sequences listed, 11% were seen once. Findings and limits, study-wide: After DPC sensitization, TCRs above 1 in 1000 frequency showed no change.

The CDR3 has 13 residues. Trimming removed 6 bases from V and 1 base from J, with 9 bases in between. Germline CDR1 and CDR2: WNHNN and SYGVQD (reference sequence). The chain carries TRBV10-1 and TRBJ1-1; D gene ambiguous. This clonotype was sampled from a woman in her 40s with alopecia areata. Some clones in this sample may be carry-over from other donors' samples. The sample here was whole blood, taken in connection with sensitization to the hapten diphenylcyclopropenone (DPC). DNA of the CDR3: TGCGCCAGCAGGGCGTCAGGGAACACTGAAGCTTTCTTT. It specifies CASRASGNTEAFF.